Here is one T cell receptor beta chain with its context. This clonotype was seen ten or more times. Its antigen is currently not known. Nothing much larger sits one base from this clone, and base qualities are not available. The data originate from a study of early T cells in non-severe SARS-CoV-2 infection (TCRdb year 2021). Concerning the study at large: Bulk RNA from unsorted whole blood was used for TCR sequencing, so alpha and beta chains could not be paired.

The library was generated by 5' RACE. The instrument was a NextSeq 500. The TCR library protocol attached unique molecular identifiers to individual cDNA molecules to correct for sequencing error and PCR bias. Both TCR alpha and beta chains were sequenced, and tight co-correlation was observed between alpha and beta sequence abundances in each sample. Processing in the source paper ran as follows. Decombinator V4 was used to perform V gene, J gene and CDR3 annotation of TCR sequences. TCRs were defined as expanded if a significant change between any two time points was detected under a Poisson model with p below 0.0001. TCR abundances were normalised to the total number of TCRs sequenced per sample and were expressed as counts per million. MAIT TCRs were defined by TRAV1-2 paired with TRAJ12, TRAJ20 or TRAJ33, and iNKT TCRs by TRAV10 paired with TRAJ18. A search of VDJdb, accessed on 1 November 2021, was run for TCRs annotated to CMV, EBV and SARS-CoV-2, with TCRs annotated for multiple antigens excluded. Starting from the raw public reads, TCRdb applied fastp trimming at Q25, assembled clones with MiXCR and retained in-frame beta chains. Identical CDR3 proteins give one entry, which carries the most common genes and DNA. V and J calls and clone size were set by TCRdb, not the authors. The sample table holds tens of thousands of distinct CDR3 sequences, of which roughly 5% were seen once. The ten largest make up about 17% of the sample.

Here is what the overall study found, with its caveats: VDJdb matching was skewed toward anti-spike CD8 responses and likely underestimated virus-specific expansions by missing private and CD4 specificities.

CDR1 and CDR2 are read off the germline V gene (reference sequence) as SEHNR and FQNEAQ. V sheds 5 bases and J sheds 3 bases, leaving 13 bases between their ends. The CDR3 contains 15 residues, cysteine and phenylalanine counted. Of all the DNA, just the CDR3 is kept, 45 bases in frame from base 1. Set within a cohort of healthcare workers in London, UK, this nested case-control study involved weekly PCR testing of nasopharyngeal swabs along with blood sampling. Healthcare workers were recruited during the week of the UK lockdown, between 23 and 31 March 2020, and followed weekly for up to about 16 weeks.

Sequences were obtained from whole blood. This receptor was taken from an adult who was a healthcare worker with PCR-confirmed SARS-CoV-2 infection or an uninfected control (not recorded which). Recombination joined TRBV7-9 with TRBJ2-2; the D gene is possibly TRBD1 or TRBD2, with 5 bases matching each. This receptor has the CDR3 CASSLSGADTGELFF. The DNA is as follows: TGTGCCAGCAGCCTGTCCGGGGCGGACACCGGGGAGCTGTTTTTT.